The 22 T cell receptor beta chains listed next were all sequenced from one sample in a study of neoadjuvant nivolumab and ipilimumab in lung cancer (dated by TCRdb to 2020 to 2022). The protocol used for the library was the immunoSEQ multiplex PCR assay. Here the immuneACCESS table is served through TCRdb, limited to in-frame sequences with V and J called. Missing clones are a known gap in these copies; in checked studies unresolved V genes cover under half, and the rest lacks a known reason. This sample gives under 50,000 clones in total; around 89% of them show up just once. The top ten clones comprise 3% to 4% of the sample. The time point label on this specimen signifies: pretherapy, before neoadjuvant immune checkpoint inhibitors. The sequencing used blood, collected before neoadjuvant nivolumab, alone or with ipilimumab. The receptors originated from an adult with non-small cell lung cancer. Some clones in this sample may be carry-over from other donors' samples.

The V call is TRBV2, the J call TRBJ1-5; D gene uncertain. Germline V gene data show CDR1 as SNHLY and CDR2 as FYNNEI. This CDR3 contains 14 residues. The ends were cut back, 7 bases at V and 3 bases at J, with 13 bases in the middle. In DNA, the CDR3 is TGTGCCAGCAAAAAGAGAGATAACAATCAGCCCCAGCATTTT. It specifies CASKKRDNNQPQHF.

The J gene is TRBJ2-5, the V gene TRBV5-1; D possibly corresponds to TRBD1 (5 bases). Trimming pared 3 bases from V and 0 bases from J, leaving 6 bases between. CDR1 SGHRS and CDR2 YFSETQ come from the germline V gene. This CDR3 has 13 amino acids. CDR3 residues: CASSWGNQETQYF. CDR3 DNA sequence: TGCGCCAGCAGCTGGGGCAACCAAGAGACCCAGTACTTC.

The chain combines TRBV11-1 with TRBJ2-5, with D unclear. Trimming took off 3 bases at V and 2 bases at J, with 7 bases between the two ends. Looked up from germline, CDR1 is SGHAT and CDR2 is FQDESV (reference sequence). The length of the CDR3 is 13 residues. CDR3 residues: CASSFDEQETQYF. The CDR3 DNA reads as TGTGCCAGCAGCTTTGACGAGCAAGAGACCCAGTACTTC. Full variable domain (remainder filled in from reference TRBV11-1 and TRBJ2-5): EAEVAQSPRYKITEKSQAVAFWCDPISGHATLYWYRQILGQGPELLVQFQDESVVDDSQLPKDRFSAERLKGVDSTLKIQPAELGDSAMYLCASSFDEQETQYFGPGTRLLVL.

V gene TRBV5-1 combines with J gene TRBJ2-2; TRBD2 matches 8 bases. This CDR3 has 15 amino acids. Germline trimming cut 0 bases from V and 4 bases from J; bases unmatched to any gene: 2. Germline CDR1 SGHRS, CDR2 YFSETQ. The CDR3 spells CASSLGREATGELFF. The CDR3, as DNA: TGCGCCAGCAGCTTGGGGCGGGAGGCCACCGGGGAGCTGTTTTTT. Drawing the rest from reference TRBV5-1 and TRBJ2-2, the complete variable domain is KAGVTQTPRYLIKTRGQQVTLSCSPISGHRSVSWYQQTPGQGLQFLFEYFSETQRNKGNFPGRFSGRQFSNSRSEMNVSTLELGDSALYLCASSLGREATGELFFGEGSRLTVL.

This rearrangement joins TRBV5-1 to TRBJ2-1; D remains ambiguous. Between the trimmed V and J ends, which lost 6 bases and 10 bases, there was a span of 14 bases. The CDR3 extends over 12 amino acids. The germline CDR1 and CDR2 sequences are SGHRS and YFSETQ. The CDR3: CASNNEAEEQFF. The CDR3 nucleotides are TGCGCCAGCAATAATGAGGCGGAGGAGCAGTTCTTC.

This chain connects TRBV5-6 to TRBJ2-7; TRBD2 matches at 11 bases. CDR1 SGHDT and CDR2 YYEEEE come from the germline V gene. The CDR3 covers 13 residues. V lost 1 base to trimming and J lost 7 bases; unmatched junction nucleotides: 1. The CDR3 DNA reads as TGTGCCAGCAGCTTGTCTAGCGGGAGGGAGCAGTACTTC. As protein: CASSLSSGREQYF.

This clone was detected only once. The gene calls are TRBV18 and TRBJ2-3; 8 nucleotides line up with TRBD1. Germline values: CDR1 KGHSH, CDR2 LQKENI. The V gene end was trimmed by 1 base and the J gene end by 4 bases; junction bases not matched to a gene: 4. The CDR3 is 15 residues long. The CDR3 nucleotides read TGTGCCAGCTCACCACGACAGGGGAACGCAGATACGCAGTATTTT. The encoded protein is CASSPRQGNADTQYF.

V usage is TRBV6-1 and J usage is TRBJ2-7, with D possibly called TRBD1 or TRBD2 (5 bases each). Trimming pared 5 bases from V and 3 bases from J, leaving 14 bases between. The CDR3 is 14 residues long. Germline assignment: CDR1 MNHNS and CDR2 SASEGT. The CDR3 coding sequence is TGTGCCAGCAGTTTGGGGGAGTCCTACTACGAGCAGTACTTC. Amino acids: CASSLGESYYEQYF.

The chain combines TRBV5-1 with TRBJ1-2; D gene ambiguous. Between the trimmed V and J ends, which lost 0 bases and 8 bases, there was a span of 20 bases. Looked up from germline, CDR1 is SGHRS and CDR2 is YFSETQ. This CDR3 is built from 16 residues. This chain's CDR3 is CASSLDGQIASGGYTF. CDR3 in DNA: TGCGCCAGCAGCTTGGATGGGCAAATCGCGTCGGGCGGCTACACCTTC.

The chain employs TRBV5-6 and TRBJ2-7; 11 positions match TRBD1. CDR3 length equals 15 residues. After removal of 0 bases from V and 4 bases from J, the junction contained 3 bases not matched to a gene. Germline values: CDR1 SGHDT, CDR2 YYEEEE. The CDR3 sequence is CASSLGGTGGYEQYF. In DNA form, the CDR3 reads TGTGCCAGCAGCTTGGGCGGGACAGGGGGATACGAGCAGTACTTC.

This clone was detected once. This rearrangement joins TRBV5-5 to TRBJ2-7; D is unclear. The germline V gene encodes CDR1 SGHKS and CDR2 YYEKEE (reference sequence). Trimming cost V 0 bases and J 3 bases, with 10 bases left between them. The CDR3 runs 14 residues. CDR3 region: CASSLVGQVYEQYF. The CDR3 DNA is TGTGCCAGCAGCTTGGTCGGGCAGGTCTACGAGCAGTACTTC.

The chain is built from TRBV30 and TRBJ2-7; possible D gene TRBD2, 6 bases. The CDR3 has 13 amino acids. With 2 bases removed from V and 3 bases from J, the gap between germline ends came to 11 bases. In germline, CDR1 is GTSNPN, CDR2 SVGIG (reference sequence). The CDR3 DNA reads TGTGCCTGGAGTCTGACTAGTTACTACGAGCAGTACTTC. Protein sequence: CAWSLTSYYEQYF.

The V gene is TRBV4-1, the J gene TRBJ2-3; TRBD2 aligns across 9 bases. This CDR3 has 17 amino acids. In germline, CDR1 is MGHRA, CDR2 YSYEKL. The J segment lost 0 bases and the V segment lost 6 bases, leaving 10 bases of the junction unmatched. CDR3 nucleotide sequence: TGCGCCAGCAGTTACCTGGCTAGCGGGGTTAGCACAGATACGCAGTATTTT. Its protein is CASSYLASGVSTDTQYF.

The rearrangement joins TRBV5-4 to TRBJ1-1; 7 nucleotides agree with TRBD1. After removal of 4 bases from V and 6 bases from J, the junction contained 15 bases not matched to a gene. Germline CDR1 is SGHNT and CDR2 is YYREEE (reference sequence). The CDR3 totals 16 residues. CDR3 nucleotides: TGTGCCAGCAGCCTAACCCCGGGACAGCCGACTTCTGAAGCTTTCTTT. Translation: CASSLTPGQPTSEAFF.

V usage is TRBV11-2 and J usage is TRBJ2-5; perhaps D is TRBD1 or TRBD2 (6 bases each). Germline V lookup: CDR1 SGHAT, CDR2 FQNNGV. Trimming took 5 bases from V and 2 from J, leaving 12 bases between them. CDR3 length equals 14 residues. In DNA, the CDR3 is TGTGCCAGCAGCAGGGGGACTGGACAAGAGACCCAGTACTTC. Protein sequence: CASSRGTGQETQYF.

The chain recombines TRBV4-1 with TRBJ2-5; 7 bases map to TRBD1. J gave up 5 bases and V 2 bases, and 5 bases lay outside the gene matches. This CDR3 comprises 14 residues. Germline V gene lookup returns CDR1 MGHRA and CDR2 YSYEKL. CDR3 DNA sequence: TGCGCCAGCAGCCAAACAGGGGTGGAGGAGACCCAGTACTTC. Translated: CASSQTGVEETQYF.

This sequence joins TRBV19 and TRBJ2-7, with 10 bases identical to TRBD1. CDR3 length: 14 amino acids. Germline V lookup: CDR1 LNHDA, CDR2 SQIVND (reference sequence). After removal of 8 bases from V and 5 bases from J, the junction contained 9 bases not matched to a gene. CDR3 sequence reads: CASGIGQGVNEQYF. CDR3 DNA sequence: TGTGCCAGTGGGATTGGACAGGGGGTCAACGAGCAGTACTTC.

The rearrangement joins TRBV7-9 to TRBJ2-2, with D uncertain. This CDR3 region has 16 residues. Germline V lookup: CDR1 SEHNR, CDR2 FQNEAQ (reference sequence). V lost 3 bases to trimming and J lost 1 base, with 12 bases between them. The CDR3 DNA sequence: TGTGCCAGCAGCTTTGGTGGCCGGCAGAACACCGGGGAGCTGTTTTTT. This translates into CASSFGGRQNTGELFF.

J is TRBJ2-1 and V is TRBV5-6; tentatively, D is TRBD2 (6 bases). CDR3 length equals 16 residues. From germline, CDR1 is SGHDT and CDR2 YYEEEE. Trimming took 4 bases from V and 4 from J, leaving 18 bases between them. In DNA form, the CDR3 reads TGTGCCAGCAGCCCAACCCTAGCGAAAGATTACAATGAGCAGTTCTTC. It encodes CASSPTLAKDYNEQFF. The full variable domain, rest sourced from reference TRBV5-6 and TRBJ2-1, is DAGVTQSPTHLIKTRGQQVTLRCSPKSGHDTVSWYQQALGQGPQFIFQYYEEEERQRGNFPDRFSGHQFPNYSSELNVNALLLGDSALYLCASSPTLAKDYNEQFFGPGTRLTVL.

The chain uses TRBV7-2 and TRBJ2-7; D might be TRBD2 (6 bases). Per germline, CDR1 SGHTA and CDR2 FQGNSA. Deletions cut 6 bases from V and 7 bases from J, with 16 bases between. CDR3 size: 13 residues. The CDR3 DNA follows: TGTGCCAGCAGGGGTGGCGGGGCGAGGGAGCAGTACTTC. This gives the protein CASRGGGAREQYF.

The chain couples TRBV7-2 to TRBJ1-1, with D hard to call. Germline-derived CDR1 and CDR2 are SGHTA and FQGNSA. The CDR3 covers 13 residues. V lost 1 base and J 8 bases, leaving 11 bases between the germline ends. CDR3 protein: CASSLVVGREAFF. In nucleotides, the CDR3 is TGTGCCAGCAGCTTAGTAGTGGGTAGGGAAGCTTTCTTT.

This clone was seen once. This rearrangement joins TRBV7-9 to TRBJ2-5; D is possibly TRBD2 (5 bases). CDR1 and CDR2 from the germline V gene are SEHNR and FQNEAQ (reference sequence). CDR3 length: 14 residues. V was shortened by 1 base and J by 5 bases, with 11 bases between the two germline ends. The CDR3 bases are TGTGCCAGCAGCTTAGTCGCTAGCAGGGAGACCCAGTACTTC. Translating it yields CASSLVASRETQYF.